A single T cell receptor beta chain is shown here with its context. Antigen specificity is unknown. Profiling relied on immunoSEQ multiplex PCR, and the TCRdb table lists in-frame clones only, not all of them. The sample has some 21,000 clones; 84% are singletons. This entry comes from a study of EBV T-cell therapy then PD-1 blockade in nasopharyngeal carcinoma. Treatment denoted: AdE1-LMPpoly-expanded autologous EBV-specific T-cell therapy followed by anti-PD-1 nivolumab. Sequencing was performed on CD8+ T cells from blood, taken around day 60 from a patient whose treatment included autologous EBV-specific T cells and nivolumab. The sequence derives from a man aged 40-49 years with nasopharyngeal carcinoma.

DNA of the CDR3: TGTGCCAGCAGCTCAGGACAGTGGGAGGAGACCCAGTACTTC. This encodes CASSSGQWEETQYF. The chain couples TRBV7-9 to TRBJ2-5; tentatively, D is TRBD1 (6 bases). This CDR3 is built from 14 residues. The V end was cut by 4 bases, the J end by 5 bases, with 14 bases between. The germline CDR1 and CDR2 sequences are SEHNR and FQNEAQ (reference sequence).